This T cell receptor (beta chain) stems from a study of TIL therapy for anti-PD-1-resistant metastatic lung cancer. Overall study: Progressing patients received lymphodepletion, expanded TIL infusion and IL-2. Patients had a median age of 54 years (range roughly 35-80). Four tumors were EGFR-mutant and two were ALK-rearranged. Study-wide points: TIL clonotype persistence in blood showed no apparent association with response.

This clone occurred a few times. What it binds is unknown. Sample time point: pre-treatment sample, taken before nivolumab and TIL therapy. Sequencing used immunoSEQ v3. Assay used: immunoSEQ multiplex PCR; TCRdb lists only in-frame clones, some missing. The table lists roughly 60,000 clones, roughly 70% of them singletons. Trimming removed 6 bases from V and 2 bases from J, with 5 bases in between. CDR3 size: 11 residues. CDR1 and CDR2 from the germline V gene are MDHEN and SYDVKM. The gene calls are TRBV28 and TRBJ2-7; D unclear. The sample consisted of blood, taken at baseline. The sequence derives from a person aged 25-80 years with non-small cell lung cancer. The CDR3 DNA sequence: TGTGCCAGCAGCGAGGCCTACGAGCAGTACTTC. It is translated as CASSEAYEQYF.